These 4 T cell receptor beta chains came from one sample sequenced in a study of CD8+CD57+ T cells in acquired aplastic anemia. Profiles of TCR beta VDJ and CDR3 were generated from a genomic DNA template. MiXCR, applied by TCRdb to the reads, yields one record per CDR3 protein. Of 150,000 to 200,000 distinct CDR3 sequences listed, under 75% were seen once; the top ten hold 45% to 55%. Sequencing input: sorted CD4+, CD8+, or CD8+CD57+ T cells (not recorded which) from PBMCs. These receptors were taken from a human donor in good health.

As to this clonotype: Without the conserved terminal phenylalanine or tryptophan, this CDR3 likely stems from a read error. This chain uses TRBV6-5 with TRBJ1-1; D unclear. The CDR3 runs 15 residues. Germline V gives CDR1 MNHEY, CDR2 SVGAGI. Deletions cut 2 bases from V and 4 bases from J, with 14 bases between. In DNA form, the CDR3 reads TGTGCCAGCAGTTACGAGGCAAAGGTGAGCACTGAAGCTTTCCTT. Translation gives CASSYEAKVSTEAFL.

The genes are TRBV24-1 and TRBJ2-2; TRBD2 is a possible D gene (6 bases). This CDR3 region has 18 residues. Germline CDR1 reads KGHDR; CDR2 reads SFDVKD. The V and J ends lost 2 bases and 1 base respectively, with 16 bases between them. Here the CDR3 DNA reads TGTGCCACCAGTGATTGGGGAGGCCCCACAGGGAACACCGGGGAGCTGTTTTTT. It translates to CATSDWGGPTGNTGELFF.

The J gene is TRBJ1-3, the V gene TRBV7-8; 8 bases match TRBD1. The CDR3 totals 17 residues. V dropped 1 base and J dropped 0; count of bases not matched to a gene: 5. From germline, CDR1 is SGHVS and CDR2 FQNEAQ. In DNA, the CDR3 is TGTGCCAGCAGCTTAGGGACAGGGAGAGGCTCTGGAAACACCATATATTTT. Translated: CASSLGTGRGSGNTIYF.

This clonotype was observed a few times. The chain recombines TRBV7-9 with TRBJ2-7; no definite D call. Germline V gene sequence: CDR1 SEHNR, CDR2 FQNEAQ (reference sequence). The CDR3 is 13 residues long. V dropped 5 bases and J dropped 3 bases, with 11 bases sitting between them. The DNA of the CDR3 is TGTGCCAGCAGCCGGTCTGGGTACTACGAGCAGTACTTC. It translates to CASSRSGYYEQYF. The variable domain in full, completed from reference TRBV7-9 and TRBJ2-7, reads DTGVSQNPRHKITKRGQNVTFRCDPISEHNRLYWYRQTLGQGPEFLTYFQNEAQLEKSRLLSDRFSAERPKGSFSTLEIQRTEQGDSAMYLCASSRSGYYEQYFGPGTRLTVT.